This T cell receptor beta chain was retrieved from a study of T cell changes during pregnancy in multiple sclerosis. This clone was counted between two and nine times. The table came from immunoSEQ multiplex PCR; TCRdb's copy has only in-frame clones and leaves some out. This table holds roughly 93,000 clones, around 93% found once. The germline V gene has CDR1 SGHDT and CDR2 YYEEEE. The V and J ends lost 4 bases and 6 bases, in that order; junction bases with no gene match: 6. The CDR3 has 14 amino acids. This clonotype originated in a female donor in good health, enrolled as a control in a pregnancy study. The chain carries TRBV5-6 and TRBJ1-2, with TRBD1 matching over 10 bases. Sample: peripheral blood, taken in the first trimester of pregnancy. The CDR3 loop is CASSRAGTGDGYTF. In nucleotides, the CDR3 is TGTGCCAGCAGCCGAGCCGGGACAGGGGATGGCTACACCTTC.